One sample yielded the 20 T cell receptor beta chains listed below, sequenced in a study of blood T cell repertoires in COVID-19. Repertoires were generated with immunoSEQ multiplex PCR, while TCRdb's copy carries only in-frame clones and drops some. The sample includes about 180,000 clones, roughly nine tenths of them seen just once. Sequencing was performed on peripheral blood. The receptor set was obtained from a woman younger than 45 with active or convalescent COVID-19.

The chain is built from TRBV10-3 and TRBJ1-4; D is perhaps TRBD1 (5 bases). V was trimmed by 3 bases and J by 4 bases, leaving 12 bases between them. The CDR3 length is 15 residues. Germline V CDR1 and CDR2: ENHRY, SYGVKD. The CDR3 sequence: CAISEQAGINEKLFF. The CDR3 coding sequence is TGTGCCATCAGTGAACAGGCAGGAATTAATGAAAAACTGTTTTTT.

The chain has TRBV15 and TRBJ2-3; TRBD1 might be the D (6 bases). The CDR3 has 14 amino acids. V was shortened by 6 bases and J by 7 bases, with 17 bases between the two germline ends. Germline V gene lookup returns CDR1 LNHNV and CDR2 YYDKDF (reference sequence). CDR3 in amino acids: CATRGAGAINTQYF. Here the CDR3 DNA reads TGTGCCACCAGGGGGGCAGGAGCAATTAATACGCAGTATTTT.

The V and J genes are TRBV29-1 and TRBJ1-2; perhaps TRBD1 as D (6 bases). The CDR3 is 13 amino acids. V was trimmed by 4 bases and J by 4 bases, leaving 13 bases between them. The germline V gene encodes CDR1 SQVTM and CDR2 ANQGSEA. The CDR3 DNA is TGCAGCGTTGCTACTGGACAGCGCTATGGCTACACCTTC. Its protein product is CSVATGQRYGYTF.

This clone came up a few times. The gene calls are TRBV2 and TRBJ2-5, with TRBD1 as a possible D gene (6 bases). Germline assignment: CDR1 SNHLY and CDR2 FYNNEI. V shed 6 bases and J shed 2 bases, with 19 bases lying between them. The CDR3 length is 16 residues. The CDR3 is CASRERVLTGQETQYF. In DNA, the CDR3 is TGTGCCAGCAGGGAGAGGGTACTAACAGGGCAAGAGACCCAGTACTTC.

The chain joins TRBV20-1 to TRBJ1-6, with D maybe TRBD1 (5 bases). V dropped 6 bases and J dropped 7 bases, with 13 bases sitting between them. CDR3 length: 13 amino acids. Per the germline V gene, CDR1 is DFQATT and CDR2 is SNEGSKA (reference sequence). The CDR3 sequence is CSASRGENSPLHF. DNA of the CDR3: TGCAGTGCGAGTCGGGGGGAGAATTCACCCCTCCACTTT.

This chain joins TRBV27 and TRBJ1-6; 8 bases agree with TRBD1. CDR1 and CDR2 from the germline V gene are MNHEY and SMNVEV (reference sequence). V was clipped by 0 bases and J by 13 bases; unmatched bases: 8. The CDR3 loop spans 15 amino acids. Written as DNA, the CDR3 is TGTGCCAGCAGTTTATCTGGCGGACAGGGATCTCCCCTCCACTTT. Its translation is CASSLSGGQGSPLHF.

The chain combines TRBV28 with TRBJ1-2; no clear D. Between the trimmed V and J ends, which lost 2 bases and 7 bases, there was a span of 14 bases. The CDR3 sequence is 14 residues long. Per the germline V gene, CDR1 is MDHEN and CDR2 is SYDVKM. The CDR3 DNA reads TGTGCCAGCAGTTTAACCGAGGTGGTGGTTGGCTACACCTTC. Translation: CASSLTEVVVGYTF.

V gene TRBV7-2 combines with J gene TRBJ2-1, with 8 bases aligning to TRBD2. CDR1 and CDR2 (germline): SGHTA, FQGNSA. The length of the CDR3 is 14 residues. The V segment lost 6 bases and the J segment 5 bases; nucleotides outside the gene matches: 6. The CDR3 loop reads CASRKAGADNEQFF. The CDR3 DNA is TGTGCCAGCAGAAAAGCGGGAGCCGACAATGAGCAGTTCTTC. Supplemented by reference TRBV7-2 and TRBJ2-1, the full variable domain reads GAGVSQSPSNKVTEKGKDVELRCDPISGHTALYWYRQSLGQGLEFLIYFQGNSAPDKSGLPSDRFSAERTGGSVSTLTIQRTQQEDSAVYLCASRKAGADNEQFFGPGTRLTVL.

The chain links TRBV9 to TRBJ1-3; 7 bases fit TRBD1. The CDR3 has 16 residues. Per germline, CDR1 SGDLS and CDR2 YYNGEE. V gave up 5 bases and J gave up 3 bases; unmatched junction bases: 11. The CDR3 DNA reads as TGTGCCAGCAGTTCTAATTCAGGGGGACATGGAAACACCATATATTTT. This encodes CASSSNSGGHGNTIYF.

CDR3 in DNA: TGTGCCACCAGCAGAGATCAAGGGGTCTCCTACGAGCAGTACTTC. This translates into CATSRDQGVSYEQYF. The chain couples TRBV15 to TRBJ2-7, with D possibly being TRBD1 (5 bases). The germline gives CDR1 LNHNV, CDR2 YYDKDF (reference sequence). The ends were cut back, 0 bases at V and 0 bases at J, with 9 bases in the middle. There are 15 residues in the CDR3.

This chain joins TRBV7-2 and TRBJ2-2; D call uncertain. The CDR3 runs 16 residues. Germline loops: CDR1 SGHTA, CDR2 FQGNSA. Trimming stripped 4 bases from V and 4 bases from J, with 16 bases between. CDR3 loop: CASSSPGGTSTGELFF. CDR3 bases: TGTGCCAGCAGCTCCCCTGGCGGCACCTCCACCGGGGAGCTGTTTTTT.

V is TRBV6-5 and J is TRBJ1-1, with TRBD1 identical over 9 bases. The CDR3 covers 14 residues. V lost 6 bases to trimming and J lost 3 bases; unmatched junction nucleotides: 5. Germline V gives CDR1 MNHEY, CDR2 SVGAGI. The CDR3 sequence: CASRLDRGDTEAFF. The DNA for the CDR3 is TGTGCCAGCAGGCTAGACAGGGGGGACACTGAAGCTTTCTTT.

This chain joins TRBV7-2 and TRBJ2-5; TRBD2 aligns across 9 bases. This CDR3 has 15 amino acids. CDR1 and CDR2 from the germline V gene are SGHTA and FQGNSA. The ends lost 4 bases at V and 1 base at J; junction bases unmatched: 4. CDR3 loop: CASSSRLAAQETQYF. The CDR3 DNA reads as TGTGCCAGCAGCTCAAGACTAGCGGCCCAAGAGACCCAGTACTTC. Combining the CDR3 with reference TRBV7-2 and TRBJ2-5 gives the whole variable domain GAGVSQSPSNKVTEKGKDVELRCDPISGHTALYWYRQSLGQGLEFLIYFQGNSAPDKSGLPSDRFSAERTGGSVSTLTIQRTQQEDSAVYLCASSSRLAAQETQYFGPGTRLLVL.

V usage is TRBV25-1 and J usage is TRBJ1-3, with 7 bases fitting TRBD1. The V and J ends lost 2 bases and 2 bases, in that order; junction bases with no gene match: 3. Germline V gives CDR1 MGHDK, CDR2 SYGVNS. The CDR3 is 15 residues long. The CDR3 nucleotides read TGTGCCAGCAGTGAACCTGGACAGGCTGGAAACACCATATATTTT. Translating gives CASSEPGQAGNTIYF.

This clone was seen only once. The V call is TRBV14, the J call TRBJ2-3; TRBD1 matches at 9 bases. Unmatched junction bases numbered 13, after V lost 3 bases and J lost 6 bases. CDR3 length: 17 amino acids. Germline V gene lookup returns CDR1 SGHDN and CDR2 FVKESK. The CDR3 loop is CASSQSLGTGLIDTQYF. CDR3 DNA sequence: TGTGCCAGCAGCCAGTCTCTCGGGACAGGGCTAATTGATACGCAGTATTTT.

The chain combines TRBV4-1 with TRBJ1-1, with D uncertain. This CDR3 comprises 14 residues. Trimming took 0 bases from V and 1 from J, leaving 6 bases between them. The germline V gene has CDR1 MGHRA and CDR2 YSYEKL. The CDR3 region is CASSQEPGNTEAFF. The CDR3 nucleotides read TGCGCCAGCAGCCAAGAGCCGGGGAACACTGAAGCTTTCTTT.

V and J are TRBV12-5 and TRBJ2-1, with D perhaps matching TRBD2 (7 bases). Per germline, CDR1 LGHNT and CDR2 FRNRAP. The CDR3 is 16 residues long. V lost 2 bases and J lost 7, with 18 bases in between. CDR3 residues: CASGLFGGGRGNEQFF. The CDR3, as DNA: TGTGCTAGTGGTTTGTTCGGGGGCGGGAGAGGTAATGAGCAGTTCTTC.

This sequence joins TRBV5-1 and TRBJ2-3, with 9 bases matching TRBD1. This CDR3 is 16 amino acids long. Germline V gene data show CDR1 as SGHRS and CDR2 as YFSETQ. J was trimmed by 2 bases and V by 3 bases; bases with no gene match: 7. Here the CDR3 reads CASSWTGAGPTDTQYF. CDR3 coding DNA: TGCGCCAGCAGCTGGACAGGGGCCGGACCCACAGATACGCAGTATTTT.

The chain recombines TRBV28 with TRBJ1-2, with 9 nucleotides matching TRBD1. Germline V CDR1 and CDR2: MDHEN, SYDVKM. Trimming at V came to 3 bases and at J to 6 bases, leaving 5 bases not matched to a gene. The CDR3 is 14 amino acids. In DNA form, the CDR3 reads TGTGCCAGCAGTTTGAACAGGGGGCTGAATGGCTACACCTTC. Residues: CASSLNRGLNGYTF.

The rearrangement links TRBV2 to TRBJ1-1; perhaps TRBD1 as D (5 bases). CDR1 and CDR2 from the germline V gene are SNHLY and FYNNEI. With 5 bases removed from V and 3 bases from J, the gap between germline ends came to 10 bases. The CDR3 consists of 13 residues. CDR3: CASSPDTHTEAFF. The CDR3 nucleotides are TGTGCCAGCAGTCCGGACACCCACACTGAAGCTTTCTTT.